There are a few counts of the clone carrying this T cell receptor (beta chain). Donation came from healthy Caucasian individuals in Russia who were aged roughly 6 to 95. The sample belongs to a study of blood T cells in healthy people across ages. With V trimmed by 2 bases and J by 0 bases, 7 bases remained unmatched. The CDR3 sequence is 16 residues long. Germline lookup yields CDR1 SEHNR and CDR2 FQNEAQ (reference sequence). A second PCR of 7 to 11 cycles used a sample-barcoded 5' primer and a J-beta primer mix. TCRdb analysed the 5' RACE reads with MiXCR anew, one entry per CDR3 protein. Seen here are over a million distinct CDR3 sequences, 35% to 50% observed once, and the top ten hold under 20%.

The rearrangement joins TRBV7-9 to TRBJ2-7; 7 nucleotides line up with TRBD1. The sequence was obtained from a woman aged 60-75 years in good health. The sample taken for sequencing was blood. This CDR3 reads CASSLILGQFSYEQYF. In DNA, the CDR3 is TGTGCCAGCAGCTTAATTTTGGGACAGTTCTCCTACGAGCAGTACTTC.